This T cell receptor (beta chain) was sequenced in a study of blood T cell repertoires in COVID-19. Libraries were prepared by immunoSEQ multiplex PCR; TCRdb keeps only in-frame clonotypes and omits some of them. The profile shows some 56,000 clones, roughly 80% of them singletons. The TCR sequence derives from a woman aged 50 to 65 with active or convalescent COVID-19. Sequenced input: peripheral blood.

CDR3 loop: CAITRGAGGDTEAFF. The CDR3 nucleotides read TGTGCCATCACAAGAGGGGCGGGGGGAGACACTGAAGCTTTCTTT. V is TRBV10-3 and J is TRBJ1-1; TRBD1 might be the D (5 bases). The CDR3 is 15 residues long. Trimming stripped 7 bases from V and 3 bases from J, with 18 bases between. In germline, CDR1 is ENHRY, CDR2 SYGVKD.